This T cell receptor (beta chain) comes out of a study of T cell responses to AZD1222 COVID-19 vaccine. Points from the study as a whole: Across the whole spike, CD4 TCRs peaked at regions 160-218 and 743-854. Every sample of the repertoires postdated the peak T cell response. The donor group comprised mostly white British people and more females; the analysis possibly underestimated clonal diversity. Just 5 or 6 AZD1222 recipients tested seropositive at baseline.

On this clone itself: The antigen is undetermined.

V dropped 2 bases and J dropped 4; count of bases not matched to a gene: 1. This CDR3 region has 15 residues. The germline V gene has CDR1 ENHRY and CDR2 SYGVKD. Generated by immunoSEQ multiplex PCR, the TCRdb table keeps only in-frame clones and is missing some. This sample has more than 100,000 clones, with about 90% found just once. The chain couples TRBV10-3 to TRBJ2-7, with TRBD2 matching 14 bases. This TCR derives from an adult in good health. Sequencing was performed on peripheral blood, taken on day 0 of AZD1222 vaccination. The CDR3 here is CAISEGTSGGYEQYF. CDR3 nucleotides: TGTGCCATCAGTGAGGGGACTAGCGGGGGTTACGAGCAGTACTTC.